Following are 31 T cell receptor beta chains from one sample sequenced in a study of T cells in localized non-small cell lung cancer. Libraries were prepared by immunoSEQ multiplex PCR; TCRdb keeps only in-frame clonotypes and omits some of them. The table lists tens of thousands of clones, roughly four fifths of them singletons. The sequences come from peripheral blood, collected before any cancer treatment. Receptors were obtained from a female donor older than 55 with stage I lung adenocarcinoma.

The genes are TRBV6-5 and TRBJ1-3; the D is unclear. This CDR3 region has 14 residues. Germline V gene data show CDR1 as MNHEY and CDR2 as SVGAGI. V gave up 6 bases and J gave up 2 bases, with 11 bases separating them. CDR3: CASRGRLAGNTIYF. The CDR3 nucleotides are TGTGCCAGCAGGGGCAGGCTTGCTGGAAACACCATATATTTT.

The chain joins TRBV5-6 to TRBJ1-2; 10 bases are shared with TRBD1. There are 15 residues in the CDR3. V shed 0 bases, J shed 4 bases, and the junction held 3 bases outside the gene matches. Per the germline V gene, CDR1 is SGHDT and CDR2 is YYEEEE. The DNA of the CDR3 is TGTGCCAGCAGCTTGGTGGACAGGGGGGGCTATGGCTACACCTTC. This encodes CASSLVDRGGYGYTF.

The chain carries TRBV2 and TRBJ2-1; perhaps TRBD2 as D (6 bases). This CDR3 contains 13 residues. Trimming removed 5 bases from V and 7 bases from J, with 12 bases in between. Germline CDR1 and CDR2: SNHLY and FYNNEI. The CDR3 DNA reads TGTGCCAGCAGTAGGGACTGGGGGAATGAGCAGTTCTTC. Amino acid sequence: CASSRDWGNEQFF.

This chain links TRBV29-1 with TRBJ1-4, with TRBD1 as a possible D gene (6 bases). CDR1 and CDR2 from the germline V gene are SQVTM and ANQGSEA. V lost 6 bases and J 0 bases, leaving 14 bases between the germline ends. This CDR3 has 15 residues. This chain's CDR3 is CSVAGTPATNEKLFF. The DNA for the CDR3 is TGCAGCGTAGCCGGGACACCCGCAACTAATGAAAAACTGTTTTTT.

The chain has TRBV6-6 and TRBJ2-5, with TRBD1 identical over 7 bases. Germline CDR1 and CDR2: MNHNY and SVGAGI (reference sequence). The trim removed 6 bases at V and 4 bases at J, leaving 5 bases unmatched. This CDR3 has 13 amino acids. As DNA, the CDR3 is TGTGCCAGCAGGGGGACAGCGACAGAGACCCAGTACTTC. The encoded protein is CASRGTATETQYF.

The CDR3 DNA reads TGTGCCAGCAGTCGGACTAGCGATTATTACGAGCAGTACTTC. Translated: CASSRTSDYYEQYF. The chain links TRBV28 to TRBJ2-7; 9 bases line up with TRBD2. The ends lost 5 bases at V and 4 bases at J; junction bases unmatched: 6. The CDR3 totals 14 residues. CDR1 MDHEN and CDR2 SYDVKM come from the germline V gene.

To note about this clone: This CDR3 is also generated by other DNA sequences in the sample. The DNA of the CDR3 is TGTGCCAGCAGCCTAGGACAACCGAACTCTGGAAACACCATATATTTT. Translating gives CASSLGQPNSGNTIYF. The V call is TRBV7-9, the J call TRBJ1-3, with D possibly matching TRBD1 (5 bases). The CDR3 extends over 16 amino acids. V lost 5 bases, J lost 0 bases, and 14 bases lay in between. Germline V CDR1 and CDR2: SEHNR, FQNEAQ (reference sequence).

This chain joins TRBV11-2 and TRBJ2-3; 7 positions agree with TRBD2. The CDR3 totals 15 residues. The germline CDR1 and CDR2 sequences are SGHAT and FQNNGV. V lost 4 bases and J lost 7; bases outside the gene matches: 11. The CDR3 nucleotides are TGTGCCAGCAGCTCACTCCGGTACGGGAGGAATACGCAGTATTTT. Translation: CASSSLRYGRNTQYF. The variable domain in full, completed from reference TRBV11-2 and TRBJ2-3, reads EAGVAQSPRYKIIEKRQSVAFWCNPISGHATLYWYQQILGQGPKLLIQFQNNGVVDDSQLPKDRFSAERLKGVDSTLKIQPAKLEDSAVYLCASSSLRYGRNTQYFGPGTRLTVL.

The chain links TRBV7-2 to TRBJ2-1; weak D call: TRBD2 (6 bases). Per germline, CDR1 SGHTA and CDR2 FQGNSA. The germline V and J ends were trimmed by 2 bases and 9 bases, with 14 bases remaining between them. The CDR3 has 14 amino acids. CDR3 residues: CASSLSPPGGEQFF. The DNA for the CDR3 is TGTGCCAGCAGCTTATCACCCCCCGGGGGTGAGCAGTTCTTC.

The chain recombines TRBV6-1 with TRBJ2-2, with D possibly matching TRBD1 (5 bases). This CDR3 spans 11 amino acids. Germline V gene lookup returns CDR1 MNHNS and CDR2 SASEGT. Trimming left V 6 bases short and J 7 bases short, with 6 bases between. The CDR3 nucleotides read TGTGCCAGCAGGGGGCTCGGGGAGCTGTTTTTT. It codes for CASRGLGELFF.

Comments on this clone: At one boundary the junction diverges from the germline segment, which might be a read error. The chain carries TRBV27 and TRBJ1-1, with D tentatively TRBD1 (6 bases). The CDR3 covers 16 residues. Germline CDR1 is MNHEY and CDR2 is SMNVEV (reference sequence). CDR3 region: CASNPKTGHPNAEAFF. CDR3 nucleotide sequence: TGTGCCAGCAACCCCAAGACGGGACATCCGAACGCTGAAGCTTTCTTT.

The V call is TRBV5-1, the J call TRBJ1-5, with TRBD1 as a possible D gene (6 bases). The CDR3 totals 13 residues. Trimming cost V 5 bases and J 3 bases, with 9 bases left between them. CDR1 is SGHRS, CDR2 YFSETQ, per germline. The CDR3 protein is CASRQGFNQPQHF. CDR3 DNA: TGCGCCAGCAGACAGGGCTTCAATCAGCCCCAGCATTTT.

This clone is labeled as medium-sized (0.01 to 0.1%). The rearrangement joins TRBV2 to TRBJ2-7, with D perhaps TRBD2 (6 bases). The CDR3 is made up of 11 amino acids. Germline V gene sequence: CDR1 SNHLY, CDR2 FYNNEI. V was shortened by 6 bases and J by 6 bases, with 9 bases between the two germline ends. This CDR3 is CASRVGSEQYF. The CDR3 nucleotides read TGTGCCAGCAGGGTCGGGAGCGAGCAGTACTTC.

The chain uses TRBV28 and TRBJ1-5; unclear D gene. CDR1 is MDHEN and CDR2 is SYDVKM in the germline V gene. V lost 2 bases to trimming and J lost 6 bases, with 5 bases between them. CDR3 length equals 12 residues. The CDR3 DNA follows: TGTGCCAGCAGTTTAAACGGTCAGCCCCAGCATTTT. Its translation is CASSLNGQPQHF.

This clone was observed a single time. The chain links TRBV7-2 to TRBJ1-2; no clear D. The CDR3 is made up of 14 amino acids. CDR1 SGHTA and CDR2 FQGNSA come from the germline V gene. Deletions cut 4 bases from V and 7 bases from J, with 16 bases between. CDR3 nucleotides: TGTGCCAGCAGCTCGTCGACGGACCTGGGTGGCTACACCTTC. It is translated as CASSSSTDLGGYTF.

The chain combines TRBV11-2 with TRBJ2-1, with a tentative D call TRBD1 (6 bases). Germline values: CDR1 SGHAT, CDR2 FQNNGV. This CDR3 is built from 14 residues. Trimming stripped 0 bases from V and 5 bases from J, with 8 bases between. CDR3: CASSLDQGNNEQFF. The CDR3 DNA sequence: TGTGCCAGCAGCTTAGACCAGGGGAACAATGAGCAGTTCTTC.

For the CDR3, the DNA is TGTGCCAGCAGTCAGCGGAGCGGGAGGGCGGTTGAGACCCAGTACTTC. It translates to CASSQRSGRAVETQYF. The chain couples TRBV2 to TRBJ2-5, with 10 bases lining up with TRBD2. CDR1 is SNHLY and CDR2 is FYNNEI in the germline V gene. CDR3 length: 16 amino acids. V gave up 5 bases and J gave up 5 bases; unmatched junction bases: 11.

The rearrangement uses TRBV19 and TRBJ2-7; either TRBD1 or TRBD2 may fit D (5 bases each). In germline, CDR1 is LNHDA, CDR2 SQIVND (reference sequence). V was clipped by 7 bases and J by 2 bases, with 18 bases between them. The CDR3 spans 15 residues. CDR3 in DNA: TGTGCCAGTACCACTACGGGACGGCTGCCCTACGAGCAGTACTTC. Amino acids: CASTTTGRLPYEQYF.

The J gene is TRBJ1-5, the V gene TRBV7-2; D remains ambiguous. Per germline, CDR1 SGHTA and CDR2 FQGNSA. This CDR3 is 16 amino acids long. V was clipped by 5 bases and J by 3 bases, with 17 bases between them. Here the CDR3 reads CASSLRVGMVNQPQHF. The CDR3 DNA follows: TGTGCCAGCAGCCTCCGGGTGGGAATGGTCAATCAGCCCCAGCATTTT.

The DNA of the CDR3 is TGTGCCAGCAGGGACAGCCTGAACACTGAAGCTTTCTTT. Amino acids: CASRDSLNTEAFF. The chain is built from TRBV2 and TRBJ1-1; maybe TRBD1 (6 bases). CDR1 and CDR2 (germline): SNHLY, FYNNEI. With 6 bases removed from V and 0 bases from J, the gap between germline ends came to 8 bases. The CDR3 loop spans 13 amino acids. The full variable domain, completed using reference TRBV2 and TRBJ1-1, is EPEVTQTPSHQVTQMGQEVILRCVPISNHLYFYWYRQILGQKVEFLVSFYNNEISEKSEIFDDQFSVERPDGSNFTLKIRSTKLEDSAMYFCASRDSLNTEAFFGQGTRLTVV.

V and J are TRBV19 and TRBJ1-2, with D uncertain. V was pared by 3 bases and J by 5 bases, with 13 bases between. The CDR3 loop spans 14 amino acids. CDR1 and CDR2 (germline): LNHDA, SQIVND (reference sequence). CDR3 coding DNA: TGTGCCAGTAGTATTCTCGGTGGTTTTTATGGCTACACCTTC. Amino acid sequence: CASSILGGFYGYTF.

CDR3 in amino acids: CASRGQSSGNTIYF. The CDR3 DNA reads TGTGCCAGCAGGGGACAAAGCTCTGGAAACACCATATATTTT. This chain joins TRBV27 and TRBJ1-3; possibly TRBD1 for D (6 bases). CDR1 and CDR2 (germline): MNHEY, SMNVEV (reference sequence). CDR3 length: 14 residues. V was shortened by 6 bases and J by 0 bases, with 9 bases between the two germline ends.

The chain employs TRBV9 and TRBJ2-1; 12 positions match TRBD2. The length of the CDR3 is 16 residues. Unmatched junction bases numbered 6, after V lost 2 bases and J lost 6 bases. The germline gives CDR1 SGDLS, CDR2 YYNGEE. CDR3 protein: CASSVSSGRAGNEQFF. The CDR3 DNA reads as TGTGCCAGCAGCGTTTCTAGCGGGAGGGCCGGCAATGAGCAGTTCTTC.

The V call is TRBV14, the J call TRBJ2-1; a weak D match, TRBD1 (6 bases). The CDR3 runs to 15 residues. The ends were cut back, 0 bases at V and 7 bases at J, with 13 bases in the middle. CDR1 is SGHDN and CDR2 is FVKESK in the germline V gene. CDR3 coding DNA: TGTGCCAGCAGCCAAGATAGAGGGGGTTGGAATGAGCAGTTCTTC. This sequence encodes CASSQDRGGWNEQFF.

The chain combines TRBV7-3 with TRBJ2-7; no definite D call. The CDR3 totals 14 residues. Germline-derived CDR1 and CDR2 are SGHTA and FQGTGA. V gave up 2 bases and J gave up 4 bases, with 12 bases separating them. The CDR3 coding sequence is TGTGCCAGCAGCTTATCCGGCGGACCTTACGAGCAGTACTTC. Amino acids: CASSLSGGPYEQYF.

CDR3: CASSPDGNEQYF. The CDR3 region has the DNA TGCGCCAGCAGCCCGGATGGCAACGAGCAGTACTTC. The gene calls are TRBV5-1 and TRBJ2-7; D call uncertain. Germline V gene lookup returns CDR1 SGHRS and CDR2 YFSETQ. With 4 bases removed from V and 5 bases from J, the gap between germline ends came to 10 bases. The CDR3 runs to 12 residues.

This clone was picked up a small number of times. The genes are TRBV7-3 and TRBJ1-1; D remains ambiguous. This CDR3 region has 13 residues. Trimming cost V 8 bases and J 2 bases, with 12 bases left between them. Germline CDR1 is SGHTA and CDR2 is FQGTGA. CDR3 sequence: CASLFGFNTEAFF. CDR3 nucleotides: TGTGCCAGCTTATTTGGGTTTAACACTGAAGCTTTCTTT.

V gene TRBV5-4 combines with J gene TRBJ2-3; D gene uncertain. Germline-derived CDR1 and CDR2 are SGHNT and YYREEE (reference sequence). The CDR3 has 14 residues. The V end was cut by 2 bases, the J end by 2 bases, with 9 bases between. CDR3 DNA: TGTGCCAGCAGCTTCCGGAGAAACACAGATACGCAGTATTTT. It is translated as CASSFRRNTDTQYF.

The chain uses TRBV5-1 and TRBJ2-1, with 7 bases identical to TRBD2. Germline CDR1 SGHRS, CDR2 YFSETQ. V was pared by 0 bases and J by 9 bases, with 9 bases of the junction left unmatched. The CDR3 has 15 amino acids. CDR3 in DNA: TGCGCCAGCAGCTTGGGTGTTGGCGGGAGTTCTGAGCAGTTCTTC. Translated, it gives CASSLGVGGSSEQFF.

Only a few counts were recorded for this clone. The chain recombines TRBV7-8 with TRBJ2-1; 10 bases are shared with TRBD2. V gave up 7 bases and J gave up 7 bases; unmatched junction bases: 16. Germline CDR1 reads SGHVS; CDR2 reads FQNEAQ. The length of the CDR3 is 17 residues. The CDR3 nucleotides read TGTGCCAGCACACAGCTTACCCAGCGGGGGGGCAGGAATGAGCAGTTCTTC. It translates to CASTQLTQRGGRNEQFF. Full variable domain (outside the CDR3, taken from reference TRBV7-8 and TRBJ2-1): GAGVSQSPRYKVAKRGQDVALRCDPISGHVSLFWYQQALGQGPEFLTYFQNEAQLDKSGLPSDRFFAERPEGSVSTLKIQRTQQEDSAVYLCASTQLTQRGGRNEQFFGPGTRLTVL.

The chain is built from TRBV6-6 and TRBJ2-7; D may correspond to TRBD1 or TRBD2 (5 bases each). Looked up from germline, CDR1 is MNHNY and CDR2 is SVGAGI (reference sequence). The CDR3 has 15 residues. V was pared by 7 bases and J by 1 base, with 17 bases between. The CDR3 is CASTPQGDFSYEQYF. The CDR3 region has the DNA TGTGCCAGCACCCCCCAGGGAGACTTTTCCTACGAGCAGTACTTC.